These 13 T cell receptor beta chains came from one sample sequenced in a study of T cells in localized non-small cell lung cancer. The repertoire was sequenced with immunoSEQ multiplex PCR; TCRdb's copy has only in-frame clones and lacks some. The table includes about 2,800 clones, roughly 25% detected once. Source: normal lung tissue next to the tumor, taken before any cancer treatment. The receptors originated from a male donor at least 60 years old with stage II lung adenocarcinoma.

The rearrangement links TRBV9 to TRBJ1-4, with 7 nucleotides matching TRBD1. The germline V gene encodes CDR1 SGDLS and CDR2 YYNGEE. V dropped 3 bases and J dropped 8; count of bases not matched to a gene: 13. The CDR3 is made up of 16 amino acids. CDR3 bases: TGTGCCAGCAGCGAACAAGAAAACAGGGGTAGGGAAAAACTGTTTTTT. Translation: CASSEQENRGREKLFF.

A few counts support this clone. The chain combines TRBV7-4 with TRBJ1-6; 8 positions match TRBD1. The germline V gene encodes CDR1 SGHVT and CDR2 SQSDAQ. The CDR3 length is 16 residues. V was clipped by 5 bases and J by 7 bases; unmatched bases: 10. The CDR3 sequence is CASSVEGTGYNSPLHF. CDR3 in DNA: TGTGCCAGCAGCGTAGAGGGGACAGGCTACAATTCACCCCTCCACTTT.

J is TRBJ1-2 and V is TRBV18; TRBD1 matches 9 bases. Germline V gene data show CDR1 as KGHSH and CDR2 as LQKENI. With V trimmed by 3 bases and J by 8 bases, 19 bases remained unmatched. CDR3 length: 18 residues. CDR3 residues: CASSPLNPPLGQGGGYTF. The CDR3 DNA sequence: TGTGCCAGCTCACCTCTTAACCCTCCACTGGGACAGGGAGGAGGCTACACCTTC. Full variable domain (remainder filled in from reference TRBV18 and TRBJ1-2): NAGVMQNPRHLVRRRGQEARLRCSPMKGHSHVYWYRQLPEEGLKFMVYLQKENIIDESGMPKERFSAEFPKEGPSILRIQQVVRGDSAAYFCASSPLNPPLGQGGGYTFGSGTRLTVV.

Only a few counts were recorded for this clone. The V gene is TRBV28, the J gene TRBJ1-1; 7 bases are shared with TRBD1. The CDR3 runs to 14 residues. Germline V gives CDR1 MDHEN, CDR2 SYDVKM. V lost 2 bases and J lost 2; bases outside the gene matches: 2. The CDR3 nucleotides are TGTGCCAGCAGTTTAGGACAGGCCAACACTGAAGCTTTCTTT. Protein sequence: CASSLGQANTEAFF.

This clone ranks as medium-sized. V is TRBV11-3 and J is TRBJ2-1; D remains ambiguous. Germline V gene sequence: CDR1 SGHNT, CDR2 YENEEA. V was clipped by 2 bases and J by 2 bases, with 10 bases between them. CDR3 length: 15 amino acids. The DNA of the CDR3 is TGTGCCAGCAGCTTACCCAACAACCCCTACAATGAGCAGTTCTTC. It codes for CASSLPNNPYNEQFF.

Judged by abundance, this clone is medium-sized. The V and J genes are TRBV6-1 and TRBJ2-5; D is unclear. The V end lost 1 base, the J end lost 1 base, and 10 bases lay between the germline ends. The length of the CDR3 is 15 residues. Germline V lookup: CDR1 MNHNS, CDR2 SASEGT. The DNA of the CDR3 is TGTGCCAGCAGTGAAGGGTATAGTTTCCAAGAGACCCAGTACTTC. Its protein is CASSEGYSFQETQYF.

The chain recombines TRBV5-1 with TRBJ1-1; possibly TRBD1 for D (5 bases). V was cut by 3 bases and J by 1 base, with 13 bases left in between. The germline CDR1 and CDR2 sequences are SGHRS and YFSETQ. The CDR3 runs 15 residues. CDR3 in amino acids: CASSSKDTRNTEAFF. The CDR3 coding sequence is TGCGCCAGCAGCTCTAAGGACACCCGGAACACTGAAGCTTTCTTT.

The CDR3 protein is CASSEPWTPSSYNEQFF. The CDR3 coding sequence is TGTGCCAGCAGTGAACCCTGGACTCCTTCCTCCTACAATGAGCAGTTCTTC. This chain joins TRBV25-1 and TRBJ2-1, with D perhaps matching TRBD2 (5 bases). The CDR3 is 17 residues long. V was trimmed by 2 bases and J by 0 bases, leaving 14 bases between them. The germline CDR1 and CDR2 sequences are MGHDK and SYGVNS.

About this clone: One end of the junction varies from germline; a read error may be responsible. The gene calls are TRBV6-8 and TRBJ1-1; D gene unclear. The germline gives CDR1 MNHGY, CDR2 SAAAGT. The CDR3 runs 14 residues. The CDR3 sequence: CASSYDLYTVNSHF. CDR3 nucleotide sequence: TGTGCCAGCAGTTACGATCTTTACACGGTTAATTCTCATTTT.

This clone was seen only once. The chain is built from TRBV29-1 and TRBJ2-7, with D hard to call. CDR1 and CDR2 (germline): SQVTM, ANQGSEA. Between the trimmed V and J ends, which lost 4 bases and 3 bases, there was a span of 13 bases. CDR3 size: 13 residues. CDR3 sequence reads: CSVAPDGRYEQYF. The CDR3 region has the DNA TGCAGCGTTGCTCCGGACGGCCGCTACGAGCAGTACTTC.

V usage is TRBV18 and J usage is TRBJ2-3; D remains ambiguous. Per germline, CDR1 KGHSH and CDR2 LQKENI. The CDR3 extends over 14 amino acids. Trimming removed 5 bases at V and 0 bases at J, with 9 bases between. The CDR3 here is CASSSLPSTDTQYF. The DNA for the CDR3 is TGTGCCAGCTCATCCCTACCTAGCACAGATACGCAGTATTTT.

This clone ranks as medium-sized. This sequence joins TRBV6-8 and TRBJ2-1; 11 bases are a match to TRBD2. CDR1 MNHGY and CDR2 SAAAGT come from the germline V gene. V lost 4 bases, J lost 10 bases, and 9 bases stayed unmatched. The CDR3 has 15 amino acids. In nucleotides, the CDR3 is TGTGCCAGCAGTTCCGAATACCGACTAGCGGGAGAGCAGTTCTTC. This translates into CASSSEYRLAGEQFF.

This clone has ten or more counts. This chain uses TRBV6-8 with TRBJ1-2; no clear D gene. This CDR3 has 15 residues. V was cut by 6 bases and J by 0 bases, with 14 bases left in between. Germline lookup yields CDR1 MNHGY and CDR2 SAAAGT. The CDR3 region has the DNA TGTGCCAGCAGAAGGGAGGTAGCCTCTAACTATGGCTACACCTTC. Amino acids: CASRREVASNYGYTF.